The 10 T cell receptor beta chains below come from one sample, sequenced in a study of shared clonotypes between healthy human individuals. Repertoires were generated with immunoSEQ multiplex PCR, while TCRdb's copy carries only in-frame clones and drops some. In the table there are roughly 1,100,000 clones, approximately 72% of which are singletons. Sequencing used memory CD4+ T cells sorted from blood. This sample's subset: CD45RA-negative fraction. Source of these receptors: a man aged 18-30 years in good health.

This sequence joins TRBV4-2 and TRBJ2-1; TRBD2 aligns across 10 bases. The CDR3 totals 17 residues. Looked up from germline, CDR1 is LGHNA and CDR2 is YNFKEQ. Trimming at V came to 1 base and at J to 3 bases, leaving 6 bases not matched to a gene. As DNA, the CDR3 is TGTGCCAGCAGCCAAGCTAGCGGGAGCCGGCTCTACAATGAGCAGTTCTTC. Translating gives CASSQASGSRLYNEQFF.

The rearrangement uses TRBV6-6 and TRBJ1-4; D is unresolved. Trimming pared 5 bases from V and 4 bases from J, leaving 11 bases between. Germline lookup yields CDR1 MNHNY and CDR2 SVGAGI (reference sequence). This CDR3 region has 14 residues. Written as DNA, the CDR3 is TGTGCCAGCAGTCTAGACCGAAGTAATGAAAAACTGTTTTTT. As protein: CASSLDRSNEKLFF.

This clone was recorded a few times. The J gene is TRBJ1-4, the V gene TRBV5-1, with D uncertain. Trimming left V 2 bases short and J 3 bases short, with 11 bases between. The CDR3 sequence is 15 residues long. The V gene's germline CDR1 is SGHRS and CDR2 YFSETQ. The CDR3 DNA sequence: TGCGCCAGCAGCTTCGCGGGTTCCTCTAATGAAAAACTGTTTTTT. Protein product: CASSFAGSSNEKLFF.

This chain joins TRBV7-2 and TRBJ2-3; no clear D. The ends were cut back, 5 bases at V and 0 bases at J, with 12 bases in the middle. Per germline, CDR1 SGHTA and CDR2 FQGNSA. The CDR3 length is 15 residues. The CDR3 DNA reads as TGTGCCAGCAGCCACGATTCCGATAGCACAGATACGCAGTATTTT. It translates to CASSHDSDSTDTQYF.

Concerning this clone itself: Other DNA sequences in the sample encode the same CDR3. The chain links TRBV7-2 to TRBJ2-2; D call uncertain. V was clipped by 5 bases and J by 1 base, with 5 bases between them. CDR1 is SGHTA, CDR2 FQGNSA, per germline. This CDR3 comprises 13 residues. DNA for the CDR3: TGTGCCAGCAGCCCGAGGAACACCGGGGAGCTGTTTTTT. It encodes CASSPRNTGELFF.

This chain connects TRBV28 to TRBJ2-5; TRBD2 aligns across 9 bases. J was trimmed by 1 base and V by 1 base; bases with no gene match: 1. There are 15 residues in the CDR3. Germline V gene sequence: CDR1 MDHEN, CDR2 SYDVKM. The CDR3 loop reads CASSLSTSGQETQYF. The CDR3 nucleotides read TGTGCCAGCAGTTTATCGACTAGCGGCCAAGAGACCCAGTACTTC.

The V gene is TRBV7-2, the J gene TRBJ2-1; 8 bases map to TRBD2. This CDR3 has 15 residues. Germline CDR1 reads SGHTA; CDR2 reads FQGNSA. The V and J ends lost 2 bases and 8 bases, in that order; junction bases with no gene match: 8. The CDR3 DNA follows: TGTGCCAGCAGCTTATCACCGGGAGGGCCGTATGAGCAGTTCTTC. It specifies CASSLSPGGPYEQFF.

The rearrangement joins TRBV5-1 to TRBJ2-5, with a possible D match to TRBD2 (5 bases). The CDR3 has 14 amino acids. Germline CDR1 and CDR2: SGHRS and YFSETQ. V was cut by 4 bases and J by 5 bases, with 15 bases left in between. CDR3 nucleotide sequence: TGCGCCAGCAGCATGGGTGACCGAGGGGAGACCCAGTACTTC. It encodes CASSMGDRGETQYF.

The chain has TRBV21-1 and TRBJ2-1. TRBV21-1 counts as a pseudogene. This CDR3 contains 16 residues. In DNA form, the CDR3 reads TGTGCCAGCAGCAAACTCACAGTTTGGCCGGGGCATGAGCAGTTCTTC. Protein product: CASSKLTVWPGHEQFF.

This sequence joins TRBV11-2 and TRBJ1-1; a possible D gene is TRBD1 (5 bases). Germline lookup yields CDR1 SGHAT and CDR2 FQNNGV. The CDR3 is made up of 14 amino acids. The germline V and J ends were trimmed by 1 base and 1 base, with 7 bases remaining between them. The CDR3 DNA is TGTGCCAGCAGCTTAGCAGGGCAGAACACTGAAGCTTTCTTT. Its translation: CASSLAGQNTEAFF.